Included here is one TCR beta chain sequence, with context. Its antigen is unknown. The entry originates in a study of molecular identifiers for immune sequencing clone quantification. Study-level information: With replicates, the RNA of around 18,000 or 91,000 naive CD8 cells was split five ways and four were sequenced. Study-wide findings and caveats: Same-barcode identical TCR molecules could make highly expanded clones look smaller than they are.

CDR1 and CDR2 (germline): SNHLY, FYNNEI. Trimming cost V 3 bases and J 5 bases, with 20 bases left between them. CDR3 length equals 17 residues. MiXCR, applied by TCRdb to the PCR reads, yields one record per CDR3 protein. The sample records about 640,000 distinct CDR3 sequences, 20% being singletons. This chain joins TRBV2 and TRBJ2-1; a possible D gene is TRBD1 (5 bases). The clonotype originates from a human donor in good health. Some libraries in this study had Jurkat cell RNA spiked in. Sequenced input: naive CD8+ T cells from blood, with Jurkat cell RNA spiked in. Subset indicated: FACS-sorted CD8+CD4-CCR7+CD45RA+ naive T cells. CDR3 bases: TGTGCCAGCAGTGATTCAACAGACCCCTTCAGGGACAATGAGCAGTTCTTC. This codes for CASSDSTDPFRDNEQFF.